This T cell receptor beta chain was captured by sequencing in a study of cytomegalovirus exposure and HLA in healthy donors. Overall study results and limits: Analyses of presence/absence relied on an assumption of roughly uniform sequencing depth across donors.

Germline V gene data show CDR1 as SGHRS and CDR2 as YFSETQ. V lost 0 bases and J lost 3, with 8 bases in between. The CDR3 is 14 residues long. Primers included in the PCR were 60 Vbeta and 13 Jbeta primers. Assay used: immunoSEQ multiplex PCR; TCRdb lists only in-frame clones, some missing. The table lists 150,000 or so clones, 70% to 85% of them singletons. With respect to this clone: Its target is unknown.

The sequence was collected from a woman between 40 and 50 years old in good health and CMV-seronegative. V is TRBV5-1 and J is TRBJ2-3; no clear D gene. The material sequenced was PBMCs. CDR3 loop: CASSLEARTDTQYF. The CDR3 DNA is TGCGCCAGCAGCTTGGAAGCTAGAACAGATACGCAGTATTTT.